The present T cell receptor (beta chain) was sequenced within a study of B cell selection in AIRE deficiency. Study-wide findings and caveats: Of 3,000 to 4,000 shared Treg TCRbeta sequences, 31.6% were healthy-donor-only and around 8.7% patient-only. CDR3s were shorter in shared Treg sequences, reflecting few non-templated nucleotide insertions. Tconv and Treg cells from AIRE-deficient patients resembled healthy donors in TCRBV usage, CDR3 length and diversity.

The sorted conventional CD4 T cells were gated as CD4+CD127+. On this clone: Antigen specificity is unknown.

Sequenced by immunoSEQ multiplex PCR; TCRdb stores in-frame clones only, minus some. There are tens of thousands of clones in the sample; roughly 97% occur only once, and around 0.3% lies in the top ten. The receptor was isolated from a human donor with AIRE deficiency. Sequences were obtained from conventional CD4+ T cells sorted from PBMCs.

For the CDR3, the DNA is TGTGCCAGCTCACCACCAATGAGGGGGGCCACTGAAGCTTTCTTT. It codes for CASSPPMRGATEAFF. The chain has TRBV18 and TRBJ1-1, with a possible D match to TRBD1 (6 bases). V was cut by 0 bases and J by 4 bases, with 12 bases left in between. Germline V lookup: CDR1 KGHSH, CDR2 LQKENI. The CDR3 is 15 residues long.